This TCR beta chain came from a study of tumor and adjacent non-tumor tissue in lung cancer. Study in general: On average, productive TCRbeta reads reached 4 million to 5 million per sample.

Regarding this clonotype: A much larger clone sits a single nucleotide away, making a read error possible.

No cell sorting was done before RNA was extracted from the tissue. Distant lung tissue was collected more than 3 cm away from the tumor edge. Trimming shortened V by 10 bases and J by 2 bases, and 15 bases separated the two germline ends. The CDR3 runs to 13 residues. CDR1 and CDR2 (germline): SGHAT, FQNNGV. The library came from three nested PCR rounds adapted from ARM-PCR protocols. Each CDR3 protein is one row after TCRdb ran MiXCR on the multiplex PCR reads. This repertoire shows around 80,000 distinct CDR3 sequences, roughly 80% found once; its top ten account for approximately 51%. Input material: distant non-tumor lung tissue. The chain links TRBV11-2 to TRBJ2-7; D is possibly TRBD1 (6 bases). This clonotype originated in a man between 60 and 75 years old with non-small cell lung cancer. In nucleotides, the CDR3 is TGTGCCATCAGGGGAACCGCGACCTACGAGCAGTACTTC. It codes for CAIRGTATYEQYF.